This T cell receptor (beta chain) is from a study of T cell responses to AZD1222 COVID-19 vaccine. On the study more broadly: Some second doses came at about 4 weeks and others at about 12 weeks; these were pooled.

Repertoires were generated with immunoSEQ multiplex PCR, while TCRdb's copy carries only in-frame clones and drops some. The sample gives some 150,000 clones, just over 90% of which show up once; around 4% is in the top ten. Germline loops: CDR1 ENHRY, CDR2 SYGVKD. The ends lost 4 bases at V and 3 bases at J; junction bases unmatched: 5. The CDR3 has 15 residues. The sequencing used peripheral blood, collected on day 0 of AZD1222 vaccination. The chain joins TRBV10-3 to TRBJ2-5; 10 nucleotides line up with TRBD1. The sequence came from an adult in good health. For the CDR3, the DNA is TGTGCCATCAGTGGACCCGGGACAGGGGAAGAGACCCAGTACTTC. It specifies CAISGPGTGEETQYF.